Sequencing of this T cell receptor beta chain was carried out in a study of early T cells in non-severe SARS-CoV-2 infection. One entry per CDR3 protein results from TCRdb running MiXCR on the 5' RACE reads. The sample contains fewer than 40,000 distinct CDR3 sequences, roughly 6.6% of which appear only once. This clonotype was recorded many times. The sequence was obtained from an adult who was a healthcare worker with PCR-confirmed SARS-CoV-2 infection or an uninfected control (not recorded which). The sample taken for sequencing was whole blood.

CDR3: CASSSSGTGVPYGYTF. In nucleotides, the CDR3 is TGCGCCAGCAGCTCATCCGGGACAGGCGTTCCTTATGGCTACACCTTC. This chain connects TRBV4-1 to TRBJ1-2; 8 nucleotides align to TRBD1. Trimming removed 5 bases from V and 5 bases from J; junction bases left unmatched: 13. The length of the CDR3 is 16 residues. Germline V lookup: CDR1 MGHRA, CDR2 YSYEKL.